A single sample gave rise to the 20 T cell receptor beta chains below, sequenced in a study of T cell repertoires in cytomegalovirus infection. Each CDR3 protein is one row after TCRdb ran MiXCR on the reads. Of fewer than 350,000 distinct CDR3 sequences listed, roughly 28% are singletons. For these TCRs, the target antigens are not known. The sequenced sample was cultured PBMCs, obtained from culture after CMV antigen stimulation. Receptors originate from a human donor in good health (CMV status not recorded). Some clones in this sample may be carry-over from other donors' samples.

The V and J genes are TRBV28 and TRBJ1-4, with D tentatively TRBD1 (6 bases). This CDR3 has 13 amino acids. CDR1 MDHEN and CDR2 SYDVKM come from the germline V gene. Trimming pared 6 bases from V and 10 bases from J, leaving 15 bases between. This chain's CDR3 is CASRTGGPGKLFF. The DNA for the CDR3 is TGTGCCAGCAGGACGGGGGGCCCCGGAAAACTGTTTTTT.

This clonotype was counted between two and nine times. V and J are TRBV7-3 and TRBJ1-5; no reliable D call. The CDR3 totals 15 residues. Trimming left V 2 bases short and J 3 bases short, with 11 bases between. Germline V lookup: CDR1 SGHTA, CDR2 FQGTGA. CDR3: CASSLDGRNNQPQHF. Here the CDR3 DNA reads TGTGCCAGCAGCTTAGACGGACGGAACAATCAGCCCCAGCATTTT. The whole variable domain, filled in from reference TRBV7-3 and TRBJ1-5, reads GAGVSQTPSNKVTEKGKYVELRCDPISGHTALYWYRQSLGQGPEFLIYFQGTGAADDSGLPNDRFFAVRPEGSVSTLKIQRTERGDSAVYLCASSLDGRNNQPQHFGDGTRLSIL.

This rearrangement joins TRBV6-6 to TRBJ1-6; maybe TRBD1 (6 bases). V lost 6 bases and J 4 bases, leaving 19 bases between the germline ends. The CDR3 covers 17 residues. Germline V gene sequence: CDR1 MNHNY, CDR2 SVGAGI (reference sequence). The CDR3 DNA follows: TGTGCCAGCAGGGTTGACAGGACGGGCAATTATAATTCACCCCTCCACTTT. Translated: CASRVDRTGNYNSPLHF.

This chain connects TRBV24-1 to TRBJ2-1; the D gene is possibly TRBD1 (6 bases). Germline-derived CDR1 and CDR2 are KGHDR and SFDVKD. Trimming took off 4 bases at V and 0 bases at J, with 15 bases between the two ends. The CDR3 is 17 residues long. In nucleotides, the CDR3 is TGTGCCACCAGTGACACTGGACAGTCCAGCTCCTACAATGAGCAGTTCTTC. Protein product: CATSDTGQSSSYNEQFF.

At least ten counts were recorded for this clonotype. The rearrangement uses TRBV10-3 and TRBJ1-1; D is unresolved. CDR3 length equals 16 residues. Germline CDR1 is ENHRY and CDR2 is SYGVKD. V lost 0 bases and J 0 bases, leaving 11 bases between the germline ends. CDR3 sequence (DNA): TGTGCCATCAGTGAGTCTCGTGGATTGTTGAACACTGAAGCTTTCTTT. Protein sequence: CAISESRGLLNTEAFF.

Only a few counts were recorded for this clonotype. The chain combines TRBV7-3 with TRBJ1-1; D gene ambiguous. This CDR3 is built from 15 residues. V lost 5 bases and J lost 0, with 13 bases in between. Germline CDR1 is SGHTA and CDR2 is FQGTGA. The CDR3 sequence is CASSPISTMNTEAFF. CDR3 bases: TGTGCCAGCAGCCCTATCAGCACCATGAACACTGAAGCTTTCTTT.

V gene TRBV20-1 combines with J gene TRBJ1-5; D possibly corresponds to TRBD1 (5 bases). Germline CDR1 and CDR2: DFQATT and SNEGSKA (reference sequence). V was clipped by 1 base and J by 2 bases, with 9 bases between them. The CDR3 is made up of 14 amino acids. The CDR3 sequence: CSARVGGGNQPQHF. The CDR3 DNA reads TGCAGTGCTAGAGTGGGGGGAGGCAATCAGCCCCAGCATTTT.

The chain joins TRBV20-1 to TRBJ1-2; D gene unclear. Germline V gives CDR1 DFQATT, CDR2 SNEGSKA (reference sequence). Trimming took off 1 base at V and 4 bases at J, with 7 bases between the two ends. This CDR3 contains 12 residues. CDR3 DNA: TGCAGTGCTAGAGTCGGGTCCTATGGCTACACCTTC. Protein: CSARVGSYGYTF.

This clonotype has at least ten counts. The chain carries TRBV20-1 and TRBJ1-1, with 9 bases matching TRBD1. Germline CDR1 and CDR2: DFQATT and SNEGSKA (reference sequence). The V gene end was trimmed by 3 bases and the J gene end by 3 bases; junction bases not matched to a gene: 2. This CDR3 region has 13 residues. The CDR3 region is CSASYRGHTEAFF. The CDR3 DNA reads TGCAGTGCTAGTTACAGGGGGCACACTGAAGCTTTCTTT.

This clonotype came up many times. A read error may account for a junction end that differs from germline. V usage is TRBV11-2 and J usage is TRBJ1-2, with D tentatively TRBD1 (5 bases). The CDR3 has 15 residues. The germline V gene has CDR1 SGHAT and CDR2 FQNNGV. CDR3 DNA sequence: TGTGCCAGCAGCCTAGAATTTACGGGGGTTGGTGGCTACACCTTC. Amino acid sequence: CASSLEFTGVGGYTF. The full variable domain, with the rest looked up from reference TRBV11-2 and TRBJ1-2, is EAGVAQSPRYKIIEKRQSVAFWCNPISGHATLYWYQQILGQGPKLLIQFQNNGVVDDSQLPKDRFSAERLKGVDSTLKIQPAKLEDSAVYLCASSLEFTGVGGYTFGSGTRLTVV.

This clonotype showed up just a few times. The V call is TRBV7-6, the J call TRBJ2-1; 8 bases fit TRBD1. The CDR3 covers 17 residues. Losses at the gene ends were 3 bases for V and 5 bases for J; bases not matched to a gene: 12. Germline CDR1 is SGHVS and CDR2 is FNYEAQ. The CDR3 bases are TGTGCCAGCAGCTTCCTCCCGACAGGGGTCAAGAACAATGAGCAGTTCTTC. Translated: CASSFLPTGVKNNEQFF. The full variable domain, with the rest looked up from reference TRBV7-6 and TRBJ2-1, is GAGVSQSPRYKVTKRGQDVALRCDPISGHVSLYWYRQALGQGPEFLTYFNYEAQQDKSGLPNDRFSAERPEGSISTLTIQRTEQRDSAMYRCASSFLPTGVKNNEQFFGPGTRLTVL.

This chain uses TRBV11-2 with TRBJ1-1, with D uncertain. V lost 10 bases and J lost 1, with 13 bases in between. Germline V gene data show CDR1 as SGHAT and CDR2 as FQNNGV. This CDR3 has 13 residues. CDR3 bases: TGTGCCACCCCCCTGAGGGAGAACACTGAAGCTTTCTTT. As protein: CATPLRENTEAFF.

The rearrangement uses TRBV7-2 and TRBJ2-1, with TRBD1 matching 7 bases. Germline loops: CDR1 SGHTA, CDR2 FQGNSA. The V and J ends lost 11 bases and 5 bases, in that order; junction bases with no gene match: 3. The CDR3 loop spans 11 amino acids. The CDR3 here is CASGGHNEQFF. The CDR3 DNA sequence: TGTGCCTCAGGGGGACACAATGAGCAGTTCTTC.

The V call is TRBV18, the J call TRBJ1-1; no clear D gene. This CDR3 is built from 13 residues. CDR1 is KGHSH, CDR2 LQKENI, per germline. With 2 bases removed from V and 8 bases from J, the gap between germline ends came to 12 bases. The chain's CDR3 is CASSPMREMEAFF. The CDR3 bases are TGTGCCAGCTCACCAATGAGGGAAATGGAAGCTTTCTTT. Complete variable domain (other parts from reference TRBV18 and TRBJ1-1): NAGVMQNPRHLVRRRGQEARLRCSPMKGHSHVYWYRQLPEEGLKFMVYLQKENIIDESGMPKERFSAEFPKEGPSILRIQQVVRGDSAAYFCASSPMREMEAFFGQGTRLTVV.

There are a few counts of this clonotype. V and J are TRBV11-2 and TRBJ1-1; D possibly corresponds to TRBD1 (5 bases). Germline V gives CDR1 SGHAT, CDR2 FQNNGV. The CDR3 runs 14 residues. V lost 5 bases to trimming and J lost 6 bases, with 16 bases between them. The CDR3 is CASSPGTRKAEAFF. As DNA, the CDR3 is TGTGCCAGCAGCCCGGGGACGAGAAAGGCTGAAGCTTTCTTT.

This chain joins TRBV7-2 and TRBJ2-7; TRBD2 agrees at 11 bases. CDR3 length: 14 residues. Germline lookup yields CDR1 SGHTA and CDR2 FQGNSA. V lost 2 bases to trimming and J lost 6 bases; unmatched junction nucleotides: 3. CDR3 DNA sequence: TGTGCCAGCAGCTTAATAGCGGGAGGGAGCGAGCAGTACTTC. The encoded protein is CASSLIAGGSEQYF.

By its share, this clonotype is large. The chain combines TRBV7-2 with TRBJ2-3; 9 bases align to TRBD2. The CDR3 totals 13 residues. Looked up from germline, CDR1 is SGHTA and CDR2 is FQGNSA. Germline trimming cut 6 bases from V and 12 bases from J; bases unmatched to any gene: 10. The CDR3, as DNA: TGTGCCAGCAGTCCCTCTAGCGGGGTCGCTCAGTATTTT. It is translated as CASSPSSGVAQYF.

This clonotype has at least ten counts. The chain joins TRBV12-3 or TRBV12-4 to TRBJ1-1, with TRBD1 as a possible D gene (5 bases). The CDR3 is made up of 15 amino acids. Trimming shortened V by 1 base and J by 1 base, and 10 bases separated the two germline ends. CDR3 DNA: TGTGCCAGCAGTTTAGATGGGGGACGGAACACTGAAGCTTTCTTT. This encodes CASSLDGGRNTEAFF.

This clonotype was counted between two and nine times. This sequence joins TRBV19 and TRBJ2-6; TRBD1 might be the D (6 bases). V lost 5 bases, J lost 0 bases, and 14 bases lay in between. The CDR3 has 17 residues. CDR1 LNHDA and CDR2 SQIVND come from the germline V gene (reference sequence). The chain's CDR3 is CASSAQGVSSGANVLTF. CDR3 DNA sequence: TGTGCCAGTAGTGCACAGGGCGTAAGCTCTGGGGCCAACGTCCTGACTTTC.

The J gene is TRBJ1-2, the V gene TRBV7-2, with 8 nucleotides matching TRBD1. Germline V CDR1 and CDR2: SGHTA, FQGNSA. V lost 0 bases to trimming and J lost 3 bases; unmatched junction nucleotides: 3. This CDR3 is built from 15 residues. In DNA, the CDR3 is TGTGCCAGCAGCTTAGCGCTGACAGGGGACTATGGCTACACCTTC. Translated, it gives CASSLALTGDYGYTF.